This T cell receptor (beta chain) is drawn from a study of T-cell reconstitution after alpha-beta-depleted transplantation in children. V lost 0 bases to trimming and J lost 3 bases, with 17 bases between them. The CDR3 sequence is 16 residues long. Germline loops: CDR1 DFQATT, CDR2 SNEGSKA (reference sequence). Ten or more counts support this clonotype. Construction of the TCRbeta library involved unique molecular identifiers. MiXCR, run by TCRdb on the PCR reads, gives a single entry per CDR3 protein. The table includes about 640,000 distinct CDR3 sequences, roughly 15% detected once. The TCR comes from a human donor who donated a stem cell graft to a child with acute myeloid leukemia. The rearrangement uses TRBV20-1 and TRBJ2-5; D perhaps matches TRBD2 (6 bases). The sample was PBMCs from the stem cell graft donor, taken from the stem cell graft. CDR3 sequence: CSARDLAQAGKETQYF. Written as DNA, the CDR3 is TGCAGTGCTAGAGATCTTGCCCAGGCGGGAAAAGAGACCCAGTACTTC.